The 14 T cell receptor beta chains given below trace back to one sample, sequenced in a study of blood T cell repertoires in COVID-19. TCRdb's table, derived via immunoSEQ multiplex PCR, lists solely in-frame clones and lacks some. The sample holds around 150,000 clones; roughly 84% are singletons and the top ten take almost 9%. The sample was peripheral blood. The receptors come from a young man with COVID-19, enrolled during active disease.

This clone was counted a single time. The CDR3 here is CASTFLDTGFTGELFF. Written as DNA, the CDR3 is TGTGCCAGCACCTTCTTAGATACAGGGTTCACCGGGGAGCTGTTTTTT. The chain has TRBV9 and TRBJ2-2, with D maybe TRBD1 (6 bases). V shed 6 bases and J shed 4 bases, with 19 bases lying between them. Germline CDR1 SGDLS, CDR2 YYNGEE. The CDR3 contains 16 residues. The full variable domain, its missing parts supplied by reference TRBV9 and TRBJ2-2, is DSGVTQTPKHLITATGQRVTLRCSPRSGDLSVYWYQQSLDQGLQFLIQYYNGEERAKGNILERFSAQQFPDLHSELNLSSLELGDSALYFCASTFLDTGFTGELFFGEGSRLTVL.

V and J are TRBV3-1 (or the pseudogene TRBV3-2) and TRBJ2-2; 8 nucleotides match TRBD2. V trimming: 4 bases; J trimming: 2 bases; junction bases outside the gene matches: 3. Germline V gene data show CDR1 as LGHDT and CDR2 as YNNKEL (reference sequence). The CDR3 totals 15 residues. The CDR3 here is CASSRGLANTGELFF. The CDR3 DNA reads TGTGCCAGCAGCCGAGGACTAGCCAACACCGGGGAGCTGTTTTTT.

This clone was found a few times. The chain couples TRBV10-3 to TRBJ1-2; perhaps TRBD1 as D (6 bases). The ends were cut back, 4 bases at V and 6 bases at J, with 15 bases in the middle. The CDR3 runs 14 residues. The germline CDR1 and CDR2 sequences are ENHRY and SYGVKD. CDR3: CAISGLRDNDGYTF. In nucleotides, the CDR3 is TGTGCCATCAGTGGACTCCGGGACAACGATGGCTACACCTTC.

CDR3 protein: CASSPAGSSGNTIYF. CDR3 DNA: TGTGCCAGTAGTCCAGCAGGATCCTCTGGAAACACCATATATTTT. This chain joins TRBV19 and TRBJ1-3; D is unclear. Germline V gene lookup returns CDR1 LNHDA and CDR2 SQIVND (reference sequence). The V end was cut by 5 bases, the J end by 0 bases, with 11 bases between. There are 15 residues in the CDR3.

The chain joins TRBV2 to TRBJ1-6, with D possibly matching TRBD1 (6 bases). With 0 bases removed from V and 8 bases from J, the gap between germline ends came to 14 bases. CDR1 is SNHLY and CDR2 is FYNNEI in the germline V gene. CDR3 length equals 16 residues. CDR3 DNA sequence: TGTGCCAGCAGTGAAGCACGAGGGGGTTCTGATTCACCCCTCCACTTT. Its protein is CASSEARGGSDSPLHF.

J is TRBJ1-2 and V is TRBV6-5, with D tentatively TRBD1 (5 bases). The CDR3 extends over 15 amino acids. The germline V gene has CDR1 MNHEY and CDR2 SVGAGI. V was pared by 6 bases and J by 0 bases, with 14 bases between. The CDR3 loop reads CASRGEDIANYGYTF. Written as DNA, the CDR3 is TGTGCCAGCAGGGGGGAGGACATAGCTAACTATGGCTACACCTTC.

This clone was picked up a small number of times. V gene TRBV29-1 combines with J gene TRBJ2-1, with a weak D call TRBD1 (5 bases). The CDR3 is 13 amino acids. The V gene lost 7 bases and the J gene lost 8 bases, with 18 bases spanning the gap. Germline V CDR1 and CDR2: SQVTM, ANQGSEA. CDR3 nucleotides: TGCAGCGCCCAGGGCCAGTACATATATGAGCAGTTCTTC. It yields the protein CSAQGQYIYEQFF.

V gene TRBV2 combines with J gene TRBJ2-1; 8 bases align to TRBD1. The CDR3 consists of 14 residues. The germline V gene has CDR1 SNHLY and CDR2 FYNNEI. V gave up 10 bases and J gave up 3 bases; unmatched junction bases: 8. Here the CDR3 reads CAMTRDRFYNEQFF. The CDR3 coding sequence is TGTGCCATGACACGGGACAGGTTCTACAATGAGCAGTTCTTC. Full variable domain (missing parts from reference TRBV2 and TRBJ2-1): EPEVTQTPSHQVTQMGQEVILRCVPISNHLYFYWYRQILGQKVEFLVSFYNNEISEKSEIFDDQFSVERPDGSNFTLKIRSTKLEDSAMYFCAMTRDRFYNEQFFGPGTRLTVL.

The chain joins TRBV24-1 to TRBJ2-7, with D possibly TRBD2 on 6 matching bases. The CDR3 runs 14 residues. Trimming removed 8 bases at V and 0 bases at J, with 13 bases between. Germline V gene data show CDR1 as KGHDR and CDR2 as SFDVKD. The chain's CDR3 is CATKRERSSYEQYF. The CDR3 DNA follows: TGTGCCACCAAACGGGAGCGAAGCTCCTACGAGCAGTACTTC.

The gene calls are TRBV4-1 and TRBJ2-1, with 7 bases aligning to TRBD2. Germline V gives CDR1 MGHRA, CDR2 YSYEKL. This CDR3 is built from 15 residues. V shed 1 base, J shed 4 bases, and the junction held 4 bases outside the gene matches. CDR3 sequence (DNA): TGCGCCAGCAGCCAAGTAGGCGGGAGTTACAATGAGCAGTTCTTC. Translating gives CASSQVGGSYNEQFF.

V and J are TRBV6-5 and TRBJ1-6, with 9 nucleotides matching TRBD1. The length of the CDR3 is 14 residues. The trim removed 6 bases at V and 9 bases at J, leaving 6 bases unmatched. Germline V gene lookup returns CDR1 MNHEY and CDR2 SVGAGI. The CDR3, as DNA: TGTGCCAGCAGAATACAGGGGGCGTCTTCACCCCTCCACTTT. Its translation is CASRIQGASSPLHF.

The CDR3 DNA reads TGTGCCAGTAGTATCGGGGGGGGACAGCCCCAGCATTTT. It yields the protein CASSIGGGQPQHF. V is TRBV19 and J is TRBJ1-5; maybe TRBD1 (5 bases). Germline V gene sequence: CDR1 LNHDA, CDR2 SQIVND (reference sequence). The CDR3 sequence is 13 residues long. Trimming stripped 3 bases from V and 7 bases from J, with 10 bases between.

The chain joins TRBV4-1 to TRBJ2-7; 14 bases line up with TRBD2. CDR3 size: 19 residues. From germline, CDR1 is MGHRA and CDR2 YSYEKL. V lost 2 bases, J lost 0 bases, and 9 bases stayed unmatched. CDR3 coding DNA: TGCGCCAGCAGCCAACTCCCGGGACTAGCGGGGGCCTACTCCTACGAGCAGTACTTC. Encoded protein: CASSQLPGLAGAYSYEQYF.

The CDR3 bases are TGCGCCAGCAGGCCGGGACAGGACTACGAGCAGTACTTC. Translation gives CASRPGQDYEQYF. V is TRBV5-1 and J is TRBJ2-7; 8 bases fit TRBD1. Germline loops: CDR1 SGHRS, CDR2 YFSETQ. The CDR3 has 13 residues. Unmatched junction bases numbered 4, after V lost 5 bases and J lost 3 bases.